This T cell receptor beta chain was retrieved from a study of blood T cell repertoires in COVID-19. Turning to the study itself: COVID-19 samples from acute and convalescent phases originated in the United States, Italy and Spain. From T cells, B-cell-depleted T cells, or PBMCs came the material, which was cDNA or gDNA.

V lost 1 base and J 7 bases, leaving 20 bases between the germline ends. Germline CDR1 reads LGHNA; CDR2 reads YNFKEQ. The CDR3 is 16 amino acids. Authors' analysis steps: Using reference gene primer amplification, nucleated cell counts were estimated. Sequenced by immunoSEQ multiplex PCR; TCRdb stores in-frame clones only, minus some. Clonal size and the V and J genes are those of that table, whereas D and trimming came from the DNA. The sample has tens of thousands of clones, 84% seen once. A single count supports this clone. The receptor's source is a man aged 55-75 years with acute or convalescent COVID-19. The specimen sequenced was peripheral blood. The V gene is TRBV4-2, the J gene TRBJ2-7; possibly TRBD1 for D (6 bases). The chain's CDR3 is CASSQALGASQGEQYF. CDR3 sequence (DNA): TGTGCCAGCAGCCAAGCATTGGGGGCCTCCCAGGGGGAGCAGTACTTC.